These T cell receptor beta chains were read from a single sample in a study of memory CD4+ T cells and cytomegalovirus serostatus. The method was immunoSEQ multiplex PCR; TCRdb's version includes in-frame clones alone and lacks a portion of them. The repertoire holds under 70,000 clones, with about 81% as singletons. Sample: memory CD4+ T cells from blood. The receptors were gathered from an adult in good health and CMV-seronegative. The CDR3 runs from the conserved cysteine through the conserved F or W. A D gene is named only where the DNA matches it firmly. A row's size may be missing; if present it is once, few, many or a size class.

d_call	clone_size	v_call	j_call	cdr3_nt	cdr3_aa
-	-	TRBV7-2	TRBJ1-1	TGTGCCAGCAGCCCTCACCCAGGGTCTCGCACTGAAGCTTTCTTT	CASSPHPGSRTEAFF
-	-	TRBV18	TRBJ2-5	TGTGCCAGCTCACCACCAGCGCGGGCAGGGACCCAGTACTTC	CASSPPARAGTQYF
-	few	TRBV18	TRBJ2-5	TGTGCCAGCTCCCAAGCGGGCGCCCCCCAAGAGACCCAGTACTTC	CASSQAGAPQETQYF
-	few	TRBV2	TRBJ2-3	TGTGCCAACGCGAGGGACCGCAGCACAGATACGCAGTATTTT	CANARDRSTDTQYF
-	-	TRBV6-6	TRBJ2-1	TGTGCCAGCAGTTTCGGGGGCAGTGAGCAGTTCTTC	CASSFGGSEQFF
-	-	TRBV7-2	TRBJ2-3	TGTGCCAGCAGCCAACCGGGACCACCCACAGATACGCAGTATTTT	CASSQPGPPTDTQYF
-	-	TRBV5-5	TRBJ2-7	TGTGCCAGCAGCCCTTGGAGGACCTCCTACGAGCAGTACTTC	CASSPWRTSYEQYF
TRBD2	-	TRBV29-1	TRBJ2-7	TGCAGCGCCACGGGAGGAGGTGGCGAGCAGTACTTC	CSATGGGGEQYF
TRBD2	-	TRBV7-2	TRBJ2-3	TGTGCCAGCAGCTGGGCCCTAGCGGGAGGGCCAAGCACAGATACGCAGTATTTT	CASSWALAGGPSTDTQYF
TRBD1	once	TRBV18	TRBJ1-4	TGTGCCAGCTCATTCGACAGGGCCACTAATGAAAAACTGTTTTTT	CASSFDRATNEKLFF
-	once	TRBV10-3	TRBJ1-5	TGTGCCATCAGCGGGGACCGCGATCAGCCCCAGCATTTT	CAISGDRDQPQHF
-	few	TRBV29-1	TRBJ1-1	TGCAGCGTTGTATTGAACACTGAAGCTTTCTTT	CSVVLNTEAFF
TRBD2	-	TRBV27	TRBJ2-3	TGTGCCAGCAGTTATCAGGGACTAGCGGGAACAGATACGCAGTATTTT	CASSYQGLAGTDTQYF
TRBD2	-	TRBV19	TRBJ2-1	TGTGCCAGTAGTGCCCTAGCGGGATACTACAATGAGCAGTTCTTC	CASSALAGYYNEQFF
TRBD2	few	TRBV2	TRBJ2-2	TGTGCCAGCAGGGCCGGACTAGCGGCTCTCACCGGGGAGCTGTTTTTT	CASRAGLAALTGELFF
-	-	TRBV5-1	TRBJ1-6	TGCGCCAGCAGCTGGGGCCGGGGGAACTCACCCCTCCACTTT	CASSWGRGNSPLHF
TRBD1	-	TRBV16	TRBJ1-2	TGTGCCAGCAGCCAAAGGAGGGGGCACTATGGCTACACCTTC	CASSQRRGHYGYTF
TRBD1	few	TRBV15	TRBJ2-5	TGTGCCACCAGCAGAGATCCAGGGGGCTCATCCCAGTACTTC	CATSRDPGGSSQYF
TRBD2	-	TRBV11-3	TRBJ2-1	TGTGCCAGCAGCCCAGGACTAGGAGCTGAGCAGTTCTTC	CASSPGLGAEQFF
TRBD1	-	TRBV28	TRBJ2-1	TGTGCCAGCACCATGGACAGGGGTGGGAATGAGCAGTTCTTC	CASTMDRGGNEQFF
-	-	TRBV6-5	TRBJ2-2	TGTGCCAGCAGTTGGGACCGAGGGACCGGGGAGCTGTTTTTT	CASSWDRGTGELFF
TRBD1	once	TRBV5-1	TRBJ1-2	TGCGCCAGCAGACTTGGACAGGGAAGCTATGGCTACACCTTC	CASRLGQGSYGYTF
-	-	TRBV20-1	TRBJ2-3	TGCAGTGCTAGACAAACAGATACGCAGTATTTT	CSARQTDTQYF
TRBD1	few	TRBV10-1	TRBJ1-1	TGCGCCAGCAGTGAGGCCCAGGACAGGGGGCGAGACACTGAAGCTTTCTTT	CASSEAQDRGRDTEAFF
TRBD2	-	TRBV29-1	TRBJ2-1	TGCAGCGTTGAAGATAGGAGGGAGGGGCTGTTCTTC	CSVEDRREGLFF
-	-	TRBV28	TRBJ1-3	TGTGCTTCAAAGGGGGGGCTGGAAGGAAACACCATATATTTT	CASKGGLEGNTIYF
-	-	TRBV7-3	TRBJ1-2	TGTGCCAGCAGCCGCGATCACCTGTTCGGTGCATCAGGCTACACCTTC	CASSRDHLFGASGYTF
TRBD1	-	TRBV19	TRBJ2-5	TGTGCCAGTAGAAGGGACAGGGGGATTGAGACCCAGTACTTC	CASRRDRGIETQYF
-	-	TRBV11-3	TRBJ2-2	TGTGCCAGCAGCGGGGCGAGGGGCAGCGGGGAGCTGTTTTTT	CASSGARGSGELFF
-	-	TRBV5-1	TRBJ2-7	TGCGCCAGCAGCTTGGTCGTACAGCCCTACGAGCAGTACTTC	CASSLVVQPYEQYF
TRBD1	-	TRBV6-4	TRBJ2-3	TGTGCCAGCAGTGAGCAGGGGGCCGGCACAGATACGCAGTATTTT	CASSEQGAGTDTQYF
-	-	TRBV11-2	TRBJ2-1	TGTGCCAGCAGCTTAGAGAGACAGACCAATGAGCAGTTCTTC	CASSLERQTNEQFF
TRBD1	-	TRBV27	TRBJ2-7	TGTGCCAGCAGCCCCGGGACAGGAGAATACGAGCAGTACTTC	CASSPGTGEYEQYF
-	-	TRBV15	TRBJ2-3	TGTGCCACCAGCAGGGGGGCTACCTCCACAGATACGCAGTATTTT	CATSRGATSTDTQYF
-	-	TRBV5-1	TRBJ2-1	TGCGCCAGCAGCTTGGAAGCAGCGAGCTCCTACAATGAGCAGTTCTTC	CASSLEAASSYNEQFF
-	-	TRBV4-3	TRBJ1-5	TGCGCCAGCAGCCAAGATGGTCCGGGAACCTCTAGCAATCAGCCCCAGCATTTT	CASSQDGPGTSSNQPQHF
TRBD1	-	TRBV29-1	TRBJ2-7	TGCAGCGGGAAACAGGGGCCCCAAGAGTACTACGAGCAGTACTTC	CSGKQGPQEYYEQYF